One sample yielded the 16 T cell receptor beta chains listed below, sequenced in a study of Tregs in tolerant kidney transplant recipients. No antigen has been assigned to these receptors. Generated by immunoSEQ multiplex PCR, the TCRdb table keeps only in-frame clones and is missing some. This table has 15,000 to 20,000 clones, 61% appearing once. The sample was Tregs from blood cultured with allogeneic cells. The receptor set was obtained from a human donor in good health.

The genes are TRBV27 and TRBJ1-1; unclear D gene. The CDR3 is 15 residues long. Germline V lookup: CDR1 MNHEY, CDR2 SMNVEV (reference sequence). V shed 3 bases and J shed 2 bases, with 13 bases lying between them. CDR3 sequence (DNA): TGTGCCAGCAGTTTGTCACGGGCCCTAAACACTGAAGCTTTCTTT. The encoded protein is CASSLSRALNTEAFF.

The chain is built from TRBV7-2 and TRBJ2-7; D possibly matches TRBD1 or TRBD2 (6 bases each). Trimming took off 0 bases at V and 2 bases at J, with 8 bases between the two ends. The CDR3 loop spans 14 amino acids. Germline V gene data show CDR1 as SGHTA and CDR2 as FQGNSA. As DNA, the CDR3 is TGTGCCAGCAGCTTAGCCCGGGGGCCCTACGAGCAGTACTTC. It is translated as CASSLARGPYEQYF. Full variable domain (remainder filled in from reference TRBV7-2 and TRBJ2-7): GAGVSQSPSNKVTEKGKDVELRCDPISGHTALYWYRQSLGQGLEFLIYFQGNSAPDKSGLPSDRFSAERTGGSVSTLTIQRTQQEDSAVYLCASSLARGPYEQYFGPGTRLTVT.

The V call is TRBV6-5, the J call TRBJ2-3, with 11 bases aligning to TRBD2. The CDR3 spans 16 residues. The germline V gene encodes CDR1 MNHEY and CDR2 SVGAGI. V lost 2 bases, J lost 13 bases, and 14 bases stayed unmatched. CDR3 residues: CASSYRLSGGGRRKYF. The CDR3, as DNA: TGTGCCAGCAGTTACCGACTTAGCGGGGGGGGGCGACGGAAGTATTTT.

DNA of the CDR3: TGTGCCAGCAGCTTGACTAGCGGGAATCGTGCAGATACGCAGTATTTT. This encodes CASSLTSGNRADTQYF. The chain couples TRBV11-3 to TRBJ2-3; TRBD2 agrees at 11 bases. Unmatched junction bases numbered 6, after V lost 3 bases and J lost 4 bases. Germline CDR1 is SGHNT and CDR2 is YENEEA. This CDR3 contains 16 residues.

The V and J genes are TRBV4-3 and TRBJ2-7, with 8 positions matching TRBD1. Trimming took 3 bases from V and 3 from J; bases not matched to a gene: 10. There are 16 residues in the CDR3. In germline, CDR1 is LGHNA, CDR2 YSLEER. The CDR3 loop reads CASSHNYRGSSYEQYF. Here the CDR3 DNA reads TGCGCCAGCAGCCATAATTACAGGGGGTCCAGCTACGAGCAGTACTTC.

The chain uses TRBV7-3 and TRBJ2-5, with 7 bases identical to TRBD1. J gave up 5 bases and V 5 bases, and 5 bases lay outside the gene matches. From germline, CDR1 is SGHTA and CDR2 FQGTGA. The CDR3 has 13 amino acids. CDR3 coding DNA: TGTGCCAGCAGCCGGGACAGACGGGAGACCCAGTACTTC. This encodes CASSRDRRETQYF.

This rearrangement joins TRBV9 to TRBJ2-2; 7 bases are a match to TRBD1. There are 15 residues in the CDR3. Germline CDR1 SGDLS, CDR2 YYNGEE. The V gene end was trimmed by 1 base and the J gene end by 0 bases; junction bases not matched to a gene: 0. CDR3 in DNA: TGTGCCAGCAGCGTAACAGGGGCGAACACCGGGGAGCTGTTTTTT. Its translation is CASSVTGANTGELFF.

This clone was recorded a few times. V and J are TRBV30 and TRBJ1-2; no clear D gene. In germline, CDR1 is GTSNPN, CDR2 SVGIG (reference sequence). Trimming removed 3 bases at V and 8 bases at J, with 13 bases between. The CDR3 spans 12 residues. The CDR3 DNA reads TGTGCCTGGAGGGGAGAGACATGGGGCTACACCTTC. Translated: CAWRGETWGYTF.

V gene TRBV5-4 combines with J gene TRBJ2-4; the D gene could be TRBD1 or TRBD2 (5 bases each). Trimming removed 4 bases at V and 5 bases at J, with 10 bases between. Germline CDR1 reads SGHNT; CDR2 reads YYREEE (reference sequence). CDR3 length equals 13 residues. The chain's CDR3 is CASSPGGENIQYF. The CDR3 DNA reads as TGTGCCAGCAGCCCTGGGGGTGAAAACATTCAGTACTTC.

This chain links TRBV5-6 with TRBJ1-2, with D maybe TRBD1 (6 bases). V lost 2 bases, J lost 7 bases, and 15 bases lay in between. This CDR3 has 14 residues. Germline V CDR1 and CDR2: SGHDT, YYEEEE. CDR3 coding DNA: TGTGCCAGCAGCTTCGATCGCAGGGGCGGTGGCTACACCTTC. It yields the protein CASSFDRRGGGYTF.

This chain links TRBV5-8 with TRBJ1-2; D gene ambiguous. CDR1 and CDR2 (germline): SGHTS, YDEGEE. The V end lost 4 bases, the J end lost 3 bases, and 10 bases lay between the germline ends. This CDR3 has 13 residues. The CDR3 sequence: CASSPGHDYGYTF. The CDR3 DNA is TGTGCCAGCAGCCCGGGCCATGACTATGGCTACACCTTC. The complete variable domain, with remaining parts taken from reference TRBV5-8 and TRBJ1-2, reads EAGVTQSPTHLIKTRGQQATLRCSPISGHTSVYWYQQALGLGLQFLLWYDEGEERNRGNFPPRFSGRQFPNYSSELNVNALELEDSALYLCASSPGHDYGYTFGSGTRLTVV.

This clone was seen a handful of times. The J gene is TRBJ1-1, the V gene TRBV2; D gene unclear. Trimming left V 3 bases short and J 0 bases short, with 11 bases between. CDR1 SNHLY and CDR2 FYNNEI come from the germline V gene. The CDR3 loop spans 15 amino acids. Here the CDR3 reads CASSDPVGMNTEAFF. CDR3 nucleotide sequence: TGTGCCAGCAGTGACCCCGTGGGAATGAACACTGAAGCTTTCTTT. The whole variable domain, remainder taken from reference TRBV2 and TRBJ1-1, is EPEVTQTPSHQVTQMGQEVILRCVPISNHLYFYWYRQILGQKVEFLVSFYNNEISEKSEIFDDQFSVERPDGSNFTLKIRSTKLEDSAMYFCASSDPVGMNTEAFFGQGTRLTVV.

J is TRBJ1-2 and V is TRBV6-5; the D is unclear. The germline V gene encodes CDR1 MNHEY and CDR2 SVGAGI. This CDR3 has 13 residues. V was clipped by 0 bases and J by 4 bases, with 6 bases between them. The CDR3 spells CASSYSTVYGYTF. CDR3 nucleotides: TGTGCCAGCAGTTACTCGACGGTCTATGGCTACACCTTC.

The CDR3 sequence: CAGRTCRTRGTGELFF. CDR3 sequence (DNA): TGTGCTGGAAGGACCTGCAGGACACGGGGCACCGGGGAGCTGTTTTTT. The gene calls are TRBV7-7 and TRBJ2-2; D is possibly TRBD1 or TRBD2 (5 bases each). The germline CDR1 and CDR2 sequences are SSHAT and FNYEAQ (reference sequence). The CDR3 is made up of 16 amino acids.

V gene TRBV7-2 combines with J gene TRBJ2-3; TRBD2 agrees at 11 bases. Germline V CDR1 and CDR2: SGHTA, FQGNSA. With V trimmed by 5 bases and J by 4 bases, 8 bases remained unmatched. The CDR3 has 16 amino acids. The CDR3 DNA reads as TGTGCCAGCAGCCCCGACGTAGCGGGAGGGGCAGATACGCAGTATTTT. It specifies CASSPDVAGGADTQYF.

This sequence joins TRBV6-4 and TRBJ2-7, with D hard to call. The CDR3 has 11 amino acids. In germline, CDR1 is MRHNA, CDR2 SNTAGT. The V end was cut by 5 bases, the J end by 2 bases, with 4 bases between. In DNA, the CDR3 is TGTGCCAGCAGTAGAGCCTACGAGCAGTACTTC. This translates into CASSRAYEQYF.